The source of this T cell receptor beta chain is a study of cytomegalovirus exposure and HLA in healthy donors. Notes on this clone: Its matching antigen is unknown.

60 Vbeta and 13 Jbeta primers were used in PCR. Method: immunoSEQ multiplex PCR; TCRdb's copy keeps in-frame clones and lacks some. The data show about 240,000 clones, with around 81% seen just once and around 8.3% held by the top ten. Whole-study results and caveats: Later analysis showed TCR association rates varying by HLA locus, highest for DRB1 and lowest for HLA-C. Reports credit the classifier with highly specific, highly sensitive diagnosis of cytomegalovirus status.

V lost 9 bases and J lost 5; bases outside the gene matches: 13. This CDR3 region has 15 residues. The germline CDR1 and CDR2 sequences are KGHSH and LQKENI. This chain links TRBV18 with TRBJ2-3; TRBD1 agrees at 8 bases. The receptor was isolated from a woman aged 55-69 years in good health and CMV-seropositive. Specimen: PBMCs. The CDR3 bases are TGTGCCAGTTCCGAGACCATTACAGGGGGAGATACGCAGTATTTT. Protein: CASSETITGGDTQYF.